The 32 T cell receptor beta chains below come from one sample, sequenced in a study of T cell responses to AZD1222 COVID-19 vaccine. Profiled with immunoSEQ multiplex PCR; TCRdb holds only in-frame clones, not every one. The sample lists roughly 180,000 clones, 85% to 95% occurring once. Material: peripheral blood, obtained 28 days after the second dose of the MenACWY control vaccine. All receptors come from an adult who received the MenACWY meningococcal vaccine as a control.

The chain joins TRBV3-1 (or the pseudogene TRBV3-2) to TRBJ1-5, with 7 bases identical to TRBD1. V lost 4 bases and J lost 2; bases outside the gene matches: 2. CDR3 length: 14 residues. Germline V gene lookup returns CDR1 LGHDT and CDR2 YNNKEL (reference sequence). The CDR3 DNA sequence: TGTGCCAGCAGCCCGGGACAGCGCAATCAGCCCCAGCATTTT. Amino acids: CASSPGQRNQPQHF.

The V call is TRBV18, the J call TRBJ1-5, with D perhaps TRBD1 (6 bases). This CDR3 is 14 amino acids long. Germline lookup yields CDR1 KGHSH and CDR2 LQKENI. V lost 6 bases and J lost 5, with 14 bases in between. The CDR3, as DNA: TGTGCCAGCTCCAGACAGGAGGTTGATCAGCCCCAGCATTTT. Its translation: CASSRQEVDQPQHF.

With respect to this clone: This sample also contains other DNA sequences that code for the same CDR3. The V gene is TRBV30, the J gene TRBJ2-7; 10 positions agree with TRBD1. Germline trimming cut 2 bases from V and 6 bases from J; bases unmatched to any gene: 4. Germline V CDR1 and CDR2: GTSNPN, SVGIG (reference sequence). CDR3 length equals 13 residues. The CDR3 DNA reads TGTGCCTGGAGTTCCGGGACAGGGGCCGAGCAGTACTTC. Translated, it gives CAWSSGTGAEQYF.

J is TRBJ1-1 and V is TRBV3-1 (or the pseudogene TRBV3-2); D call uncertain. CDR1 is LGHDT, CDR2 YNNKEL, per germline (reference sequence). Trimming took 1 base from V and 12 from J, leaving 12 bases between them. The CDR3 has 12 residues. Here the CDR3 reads CASSQVGRSTFF. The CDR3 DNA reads TGTGCCAGCAGCCAAGTTGGGCGGTCGACTTTCTTT.

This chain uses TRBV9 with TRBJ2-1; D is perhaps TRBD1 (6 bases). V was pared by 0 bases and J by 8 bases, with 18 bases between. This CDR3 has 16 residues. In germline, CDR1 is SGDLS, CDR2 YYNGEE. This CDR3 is CASSVGVGTQNDEQFF. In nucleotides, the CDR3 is TGTGCCAGCAGCGTAGGAGTGGGGACACAAAACGATGAGCAGTTCTTC.

DNA of the CDR3: TGTGCCAGCAGCGTAGGTAGCGGTACCTACAATGAGCAGTTCTTC. Translating it yields CASSVGSGTYNEQFF. This rearrangement joins TRBV9 to TRBJ2-1; D might be TRBD2 (6 bases). Trimming cost V 0 bases and J 2 bases, with 9 bases left between them. Per germline, CDR1 SGDLS and CDR2 YYNGEE. The CDR3 has 15 residues.

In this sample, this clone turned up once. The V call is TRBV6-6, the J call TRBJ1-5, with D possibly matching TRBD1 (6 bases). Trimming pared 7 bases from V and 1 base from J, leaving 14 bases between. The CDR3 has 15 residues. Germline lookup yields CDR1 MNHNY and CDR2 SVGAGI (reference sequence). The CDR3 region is CASTRQGTSNQPQHF. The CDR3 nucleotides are TGTGCCAGCACCCGGCAGGGGACGAGCAATCAGCCCCAGCATTTT.

DNA for the CDR3: TGTGCCAGCCCCCCCCTCCACTTT. This codes for CASPPLHF. J is TRBJ1-6 and V is TRBV4-2; no definite D call. V was pared by 8 bases and J by 13 bases, with 3 bases between. Germline V lookup: CDR1 LGHNA, CDR2 YNFKEQ. The CDR3 is made up of 8 amino acids.

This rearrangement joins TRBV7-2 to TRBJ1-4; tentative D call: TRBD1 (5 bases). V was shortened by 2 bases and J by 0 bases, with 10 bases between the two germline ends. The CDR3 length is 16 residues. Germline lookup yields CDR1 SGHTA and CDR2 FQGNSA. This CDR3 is CASSLTQGATNEKLFF. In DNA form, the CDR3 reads TGTGCCAGCAGCTTAACGCAGGGAGCAACTAATGAAAAACTGTTTTTT. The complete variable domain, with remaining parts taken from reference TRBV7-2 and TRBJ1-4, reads GAGVSQSPSNKVTEKGKDVELRCDPISGHTALYWYRQSLGQGLEFLIYFQGNSAPDKSGLPSDRFSAERTGGSVSTLTIQRTQQEDSAVYLCASSLTQGATNEKLFFGSGTQLSVL.

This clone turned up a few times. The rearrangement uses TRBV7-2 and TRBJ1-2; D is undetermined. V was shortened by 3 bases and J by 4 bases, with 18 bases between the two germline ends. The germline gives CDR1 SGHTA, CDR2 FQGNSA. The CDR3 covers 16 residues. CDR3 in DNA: TGTGCCAGCAGCTTTACGCGGTCATCGTTCGTCTATGGCTACACCTTC. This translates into CASSFTRSSFVYGYTF.

The DNA for the CDR3 is TGTGCCAGCAACCTCAAGGCGAACACTGAAGCTTTCTTT. Amino acids: CASNLKANTEAFF. The chain has TRBV2 and TRBJ1-1, with D hard to call. CDR3 size: 13 residues. With 7 bases removed from V and 1 base from J, the gap between germline ends came to 10 bases. Germline V gene lookup returns CDR1 SNHLY and CDR2 FYNNEI.

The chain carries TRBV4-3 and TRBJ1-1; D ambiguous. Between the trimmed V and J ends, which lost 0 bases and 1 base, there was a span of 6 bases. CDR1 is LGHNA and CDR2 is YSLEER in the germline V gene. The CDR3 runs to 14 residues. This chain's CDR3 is CASSQDPRNTEAFF. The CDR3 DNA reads TGCGCCAGCAGCCAAGATCCACGGAACACTGAAGCTTTCTTT.

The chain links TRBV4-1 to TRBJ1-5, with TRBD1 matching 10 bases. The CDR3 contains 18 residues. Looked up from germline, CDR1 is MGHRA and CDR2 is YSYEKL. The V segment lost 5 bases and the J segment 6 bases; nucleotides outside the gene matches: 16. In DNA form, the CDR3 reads TGCGCCAGCAGCTCGTACCCCGGGACAGGGGATAGAGGTCAGCCCCAGCATTTT. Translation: CASSSYPGTGDRGQPQHF.

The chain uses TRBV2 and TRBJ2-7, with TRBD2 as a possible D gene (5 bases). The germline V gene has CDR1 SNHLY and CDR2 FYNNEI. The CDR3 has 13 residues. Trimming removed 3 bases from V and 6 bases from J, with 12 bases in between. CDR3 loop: CASSDRAAGEQYF. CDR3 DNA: TGTGCCAGCAGTGACCGGGCGGCGGGCGAGCAGTACTTC.

The CDR3 nucleotides are TGTGCCAGTAGTCCCTTTTTAGGGGGTAGCACTGAAGCTTTCTTT. It translates to CASSPFLGGSTEAFF. J is TRBJ1-1 and V is TRBV19; TRBD1 is a possible D gene (6 bases). V was pared by 5 bases and J by 4 bases, with 17 bases between. The CDR3 length is 15 residues. Germline CDR1 LNHDA, CDR2 SQIVND (reference sequence).

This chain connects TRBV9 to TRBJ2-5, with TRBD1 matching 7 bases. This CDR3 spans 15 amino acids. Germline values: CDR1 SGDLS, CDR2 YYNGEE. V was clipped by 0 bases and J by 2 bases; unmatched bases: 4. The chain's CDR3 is CASSVGGRGQETQYF. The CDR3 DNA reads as TGTGCCAGCAGCGTAGGAGGCAGGGGGCAAGAGACCCAGTACTTC. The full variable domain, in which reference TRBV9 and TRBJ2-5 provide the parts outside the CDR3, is DSGVTQTPKHLITATGQRVTLRCSPRSGDLSVYWYQQSLDQGLQFLIQYYNGEERAKGNILERFSAQQFPDLHSELNLSSLELGDSALYFCASSVGGRGQETQYFGPGTRLLVL.

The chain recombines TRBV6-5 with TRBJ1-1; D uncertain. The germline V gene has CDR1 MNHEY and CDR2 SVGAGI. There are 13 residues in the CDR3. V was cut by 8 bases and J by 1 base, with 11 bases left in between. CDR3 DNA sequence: TGTGCCAGCTACTCAATCGGGAACACTGAAGCTTTCTTT. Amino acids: CASYSIGNTEAFF.

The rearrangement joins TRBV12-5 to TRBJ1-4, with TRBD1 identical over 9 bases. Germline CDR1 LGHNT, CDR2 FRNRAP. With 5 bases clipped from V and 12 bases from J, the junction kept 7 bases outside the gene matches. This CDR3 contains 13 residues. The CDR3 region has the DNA TGTGCTAGTGGTCCGGGACAGGGTAGGGAACTGTTTTTT. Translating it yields CASGPGQGRELFF.

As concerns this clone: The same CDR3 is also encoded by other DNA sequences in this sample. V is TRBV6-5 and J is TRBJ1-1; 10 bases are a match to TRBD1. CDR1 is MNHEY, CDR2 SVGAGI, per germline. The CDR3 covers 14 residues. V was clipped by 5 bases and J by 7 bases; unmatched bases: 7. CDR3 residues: CASSRDRGPSEAFF. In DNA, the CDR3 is TGTGCCAGCAGTAGAGACAGGGGGCCCAGTGAAGCTTTCTTT.

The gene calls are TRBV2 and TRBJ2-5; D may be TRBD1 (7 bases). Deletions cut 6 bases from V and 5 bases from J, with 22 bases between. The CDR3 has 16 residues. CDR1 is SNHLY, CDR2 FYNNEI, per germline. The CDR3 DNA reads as TGTGCCAGCAGGCAAGAGGGACTCTCCAGGGGGGAGACCCAGTACTTC. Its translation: CASRQEGLSRGETQYF.

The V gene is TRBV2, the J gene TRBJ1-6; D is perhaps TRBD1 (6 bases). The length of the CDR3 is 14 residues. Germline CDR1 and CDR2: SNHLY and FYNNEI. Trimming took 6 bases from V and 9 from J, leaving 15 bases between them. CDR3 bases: TGTGCCAGCAGCCGGACAGAAGGTGGTTCACCCCTCCACTTT. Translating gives CASSRTEGGSPLHF.

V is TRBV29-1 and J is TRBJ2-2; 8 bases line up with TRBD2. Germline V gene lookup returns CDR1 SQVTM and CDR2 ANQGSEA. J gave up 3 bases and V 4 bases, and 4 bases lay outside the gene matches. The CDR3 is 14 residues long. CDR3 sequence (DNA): TGCAGCGTTGCTCGGGGGGGACACACCGGGGAGCTGTTTTTT. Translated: CSVARGGHTGELFF.

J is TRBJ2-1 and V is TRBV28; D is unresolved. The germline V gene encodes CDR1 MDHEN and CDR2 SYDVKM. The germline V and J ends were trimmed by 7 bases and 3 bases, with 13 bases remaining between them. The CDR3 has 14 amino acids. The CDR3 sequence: CASTPANIYNEQFF. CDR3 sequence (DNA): TGTGCCAGCACCCCGGCGAACATCTACAATGAGCAGTTCTTC.

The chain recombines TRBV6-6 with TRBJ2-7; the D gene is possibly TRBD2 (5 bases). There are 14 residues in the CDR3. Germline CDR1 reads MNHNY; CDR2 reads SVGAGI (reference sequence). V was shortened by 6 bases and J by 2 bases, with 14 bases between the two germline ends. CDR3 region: CASSYTRQTYEQYF. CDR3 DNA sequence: TGTGCCAGCAGCTACACTAGACAAACCTACGAGCAGTACTTC.

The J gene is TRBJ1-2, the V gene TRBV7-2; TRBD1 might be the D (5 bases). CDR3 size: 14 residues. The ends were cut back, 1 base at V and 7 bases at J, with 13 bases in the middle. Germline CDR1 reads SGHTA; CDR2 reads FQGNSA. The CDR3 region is CASSLEGRAAGYTF. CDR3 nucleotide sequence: TGTGCCAGCAGCTTAGAAGGCAGGGCAGCTGGCTACACCTTC.

CDR3 sequence: CAIRDSQIGETQYF. Written as DNA, the CDR3 is TGTGCCATCAGAGATTCGCAGATAGGAGAGACCCAGTACTTC. The chain links TRBV10-3 to TRBJ2-5, with D unresolved. Trimming cost V 6 bases and J 4 bases, with 15 bases left between them. The CDR3 spans 14 residues. Germline CDR1 ENHRY, CDR2 SYGVKD.

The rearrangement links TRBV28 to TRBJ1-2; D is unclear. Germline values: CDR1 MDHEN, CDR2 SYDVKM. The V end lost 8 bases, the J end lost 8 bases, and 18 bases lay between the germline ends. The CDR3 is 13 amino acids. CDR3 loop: CASSPGQLHGYTF. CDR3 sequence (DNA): TGTGCCAGCTCCCCCGGGCAGCTTCACGGCTACACCTTC.

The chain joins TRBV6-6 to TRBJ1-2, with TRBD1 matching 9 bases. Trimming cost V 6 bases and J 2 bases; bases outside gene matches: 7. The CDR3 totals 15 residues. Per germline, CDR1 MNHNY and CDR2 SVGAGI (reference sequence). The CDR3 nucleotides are TGTGCCAGCAGCCCGGACAGGGGAGGCAACTATGGCTACACCTTC. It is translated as CASSPDRGGNYGYTF.

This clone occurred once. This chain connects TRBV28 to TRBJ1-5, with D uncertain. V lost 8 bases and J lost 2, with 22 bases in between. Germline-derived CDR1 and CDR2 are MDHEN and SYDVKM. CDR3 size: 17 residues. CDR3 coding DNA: TGTGCCAGCCTAGAATCGGCTAGGGCGCTCCGCAATCAGCCCCAGCATTTT. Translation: CASLESARALRNQPQHF.

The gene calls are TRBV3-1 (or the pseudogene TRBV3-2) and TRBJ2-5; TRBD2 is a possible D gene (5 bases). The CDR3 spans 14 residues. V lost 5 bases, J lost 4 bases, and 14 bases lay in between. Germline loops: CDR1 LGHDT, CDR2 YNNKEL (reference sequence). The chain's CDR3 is CASSYSAVAETQYF. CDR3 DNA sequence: TGTGCCAGCAGCTATTCAGCGGTCGCAGAGACCCAGTACTTC.

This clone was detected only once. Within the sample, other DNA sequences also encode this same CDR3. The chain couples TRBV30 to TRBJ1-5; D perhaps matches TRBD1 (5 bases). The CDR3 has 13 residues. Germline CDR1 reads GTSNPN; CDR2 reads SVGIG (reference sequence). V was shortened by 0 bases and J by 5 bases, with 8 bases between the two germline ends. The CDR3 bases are TGTGCCTGGAGTGTGCGGGGGTATCAGCCCCAGCATTTT. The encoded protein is CAWSVRGYQPQHF.

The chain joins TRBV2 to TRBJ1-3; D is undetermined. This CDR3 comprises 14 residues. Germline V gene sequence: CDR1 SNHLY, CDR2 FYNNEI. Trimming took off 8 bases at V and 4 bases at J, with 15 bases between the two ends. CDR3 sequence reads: CASATVGHGNTIYF. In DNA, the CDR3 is TGTGCCAGCGCCACGGTAGGGCACGGAAACACCATATATTTT.